A selection of T cell receptor beta chains follows, all from one sample in a study of blood T cell repertoires in COVID-19. Sequenced by immunoSEQ multiplex PCR; TCRdb stores in-frame clones only, minus some. The repertoire holds more than 45,000 clones, with about nine tenths as singletons. Sequenced input: peripheral blood. The receptors come from a woman at least 80 years old with COVID-19, enrolled during active disease. Both conserved end residues are part of each CDR3. The order of the fields is V gene, CDR3 length, clone size, J gene, D gene, CDR3 protein, CDR3 DNA. D genes are given only for firm matches. Some rows mark clone size as missing; the rest say once, few, many or name a class of expanded clone.

TRBV6-2/TRBV6-3	14	once	TRBJ1-2	.	CASSYVGAFGDYTF	TGTGCCAGCAGTTACGTGGGGGCCTTCGGGGACTACACCTTC
TRBV11-2	17	.	TRBJ1-1	TRBD1	CASSSFRNRGYNTEAFF	TGTGCCAGCAGCTCCTTTAGAAACAGGGGGTATAACACTGAAGCTTTCTTT
TRBV25-1	14	.	TRBJ2-7	TRBD2	CASSEFRGGSEQYF	TGTGCCAGCAGTGAATTTAGGGGAGGGAGCGAGCAGTACTTC
TRBV6-5	14	.	TRBJ2-2	TRBD2	CASQRDPATGELFF	TGTGCCAGCCAGCGGGACCCAGCCACCGGGGAGCTGTTTTTT
TRBV7-8	15	.	TRBJ1-2	.	CASSFRGGKVYGYTF	TGTGCCAGCAGCTTCCGGGGGGGGAAGGTCTATGGCTACACCTTC
TRBV6-2/TRBV6-3	13	.	TRBJ2-5	.	CASSGQLQETQYF	TGTGCCAGCAGCGGACAGCTCCAAGAGACCCAGTACTTC
TRBV5-1	15	.	TRBJ1-6	TRBD1	CASSWTGGENSPLHF	TGCGCCAGCAGCTGGACAGGGGGCGAGAATTCACCCCTCCACTTT
TRBV7-3	16	.	TRBJ2-3	TRBD2	CASSPGLLAGPDTQYF	TGTGCCAGCAGCCCTGGTTTACTAGCGGGCCCAGATACGCAGTATTTT
TRBV7-2	15	.	TRBJ2-7	TRBD1	CASSFRQGSPYEQYF	TGTGCCAGCAGTTTCCGACAGGGAAGTCCCTACGAGCAGTACTTC
TRBV7-9	14	.	TRBJ2-7	TRBD1	CASSLPGQGAEQYF	TGTGCCAGCAGCTTACCCGGACAGGGCGCCGAGCAGTACTTC
TRBV3-1/TRBV3-2	15	.	TRBJ1-5	.	CASSPAPGGIQPQHF	TGTGCCAGCAGCCCCGCCCCGGGAGGGATCCAGCCCCAGCATTTT
TRBV10-1	13	once	TRBJ2-3	.	CASSEPDSLTQYF	TGCGCCAGCAGTGAGCCGGACAGCCTAACGCAGTATTTT
TRBV13	15	.	TRBJ2-5	.	CASSSRVRAQETQYF	TGTGCCAGCAGCTCCAGGGTAAGGGCCCAAGAGACCCAGTACTTC
TRBV10-3	16	.	TRBJ1-4	TRBD1	CAISPGQGKANEKLFF	TGTGCCATCAGTCCGGGACAGGGCAAGGCTAATGAAAAACTGTTTTTT
TRBV6-4	15	.	TRBJ2-7	.	CASKSPGTPTYEQYF	TGTGCCAGCAAGTCCCCGGGGACACCTACCTACGAGCAGTACTTC
TRBV7-9	14	.	TRBJ1-1	.	CASSLREVNTEAFF	TGTGCCAGCAGCTTACGAGAAGTGAACACTGAAGCTTTCTTT
TRBV5-6	17	.	TRBJ1-1	TRBD1	CASSLTGARGPGAEAFF	TGTGCCAGCAGCTTGACAGGGGCGAGAGGGCCAGGGGCTGAAGCTTTCTTT
TRBV9	15	.	TRBJ2-1	TRBD2	CASSPTSGGYNEQFF	TGTGCCAGCAGCCCAACTAGCGGGGGGTACAATGAGCAGTTCTTC
TRBV10-1	12	.	TRBJ1-6	.	CASSDGNSPLHF	TGCGCCAGCAGTGACGGGAATTCACCCCTCCACTTT
TRBV7-2	16	.	TRBJ1-5	TRBD1	CASSLGAGGRRQPQHF	TGTGCCAGCAGCTTAGGGGCAGGGGGAAGGAGACAGCCCCAGCATTTT